This TCR beta chain was sequenced during a study of blood T cell repertoires in COVID-19. For the study at large: Samples came from the United States, Italy and Spain, spanning acute and convalescent COVID-19.

After removal of 0 bases from V and 6 bases from J, the junction contained 11 bases not matched to a gene. This CDR3 region has 17 residues. Per the germline V gene, CDR1 is SGHRS and CDR2 is YFSETQ. In the original processing: Nucleated cell number was recorded as an estimate derived from reference gene primer amplification. The data were produced by immunoSEQ multiplex PCR, yet TCRdb's version contains in-frame clones alone and is incomplete. That table supplies the V and J calls and clone size; D and trimming were determined from the DNA. The table has approximately 220,000 clones, 88% seen once. Each participant's cohort was designated according to participant-reported clinical history. Either two negative PCRs, clearance, or symptom resolution qualified Cohort 3 donors as recovered.

This chain joins TRBV5-1 and TRBJ1-4, with 7 nucleotides matching TRBD1. Material for sequencing was PBMCs or T cells enriched from blood (not recorded which). The TCR originated in a woman between 25 and 40 years old who had recovered from COVID-19. Here the CDR3 DNA reads TGCGCCAGCAGCTTGGAACCTACAGGGGAAAATGATGAAAAACTGTTTTTT. Its translation is CASSLEPTGENDEKLFF.